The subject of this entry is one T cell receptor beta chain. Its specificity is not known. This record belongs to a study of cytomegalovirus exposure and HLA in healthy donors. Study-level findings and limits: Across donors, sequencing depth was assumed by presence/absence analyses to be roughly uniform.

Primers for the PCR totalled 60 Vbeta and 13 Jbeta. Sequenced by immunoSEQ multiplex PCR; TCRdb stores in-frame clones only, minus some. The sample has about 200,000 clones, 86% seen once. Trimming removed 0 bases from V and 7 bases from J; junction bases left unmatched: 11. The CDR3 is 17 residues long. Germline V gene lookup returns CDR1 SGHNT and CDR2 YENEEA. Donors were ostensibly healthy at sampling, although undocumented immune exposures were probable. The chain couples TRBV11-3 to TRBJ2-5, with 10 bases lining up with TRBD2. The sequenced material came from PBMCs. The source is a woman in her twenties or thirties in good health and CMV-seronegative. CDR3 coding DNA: TGTGCCAGCAGCTTAGATGAGGGGGAGCGGGAGGGGGGGACCCAGTACTTC. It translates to CASSLDEGEREGGTQYF.